Presented here are 14 T cell receptor beta chains from one specimen sequenced in a study of blood T cell repertoires in COVID-19. This table comes from immunoSEQ multiplex PCR, and its TCRdb copy is limited to in-frame clones, with some not included. The table has just under 65,000 clones, roughly 76% seen once. The sequenced sample consisted of peripheral blood. All receptors derive from a human donor in a cohort sampled during active COVID-19.

The chain links TRBV3-1 (or the pseudogene TRBV3-2) to TRBJ1-1, with D unresolved. Trimming took off 4 bases at V and 0 bases at J, with 12 bases between the two ends. CDR1 LGHDT and CDR2 YNNKEL come from the germline V gene (reference sequence). The CDR3 consists of 15 residues. The CDR3 DNA follows: TGTGCCAGCAGCCGCCACGATGCTATGAACACTGAAGCTTTCTTT. This translates into CASSRHDAMNTEAFF.

The CDR3 DNA follows: TGTGCCAGCAGCCCGGGGAACACTGAAGCTTTCTTT. Protein product: CASSPGNTEAFF. The chain recombines TRBV3-1 (or the pseudogene TRBV3-2) with TRBJ1-1, with D unclear. Between the trimmed V and J ends, which lost 4 bases and 1 base, there was a span of 4 bases. The germline CDR1 and CDR2 sequences are LGHDT and YNNKEL (reference sequence). This CDR3 is 12 amino acids long.

The V and J genes are TRBV3-1 (or the pseudogene TRBV3-2) and TRBJ2-2; 7 bases fit TRBD1. Trimming at V came to 1 base and at J to 0 bases, leaving 8 bases not matched to a gene. CDR1 and CDR2 (germline): LGHDT, YNNKEL (reference sequence). The CDR3 spans 18 residues. The CDR3 nucleotides read TGTGCCAGCAGCCAAGGATCGCCGACAGGGTCGAACACCGGGGAGCTGTTTTTT. Amino acid sequence: CASSQGSPTGSNTGELFF.

V gene TRBV5-4 combines with J gene TRBJ1-2; 8 nucleotides line up with TRBD1. This CDR3 contains 15 residues. Germline trimming cut 4 bases from V and 4 bases from J; bases unmatched to any gene: 9. Germline V CDR1 and CDR2: SGHNT, YYREEE (reference sequence). CDR3 DNA: TGTGCCAGCAGCGGACCGCAGGGGGCTGGCTATGGCTACACCTTC. It codes for CASSGPQGAGYGYTF.

V and J are TRBV3-1 (or the pseudogene TRBV3-2) and TRBJ1-5; tentatively, D is TRBD1 (5 bases). V lost 1 base and J 7 bases, leaving 8 bases between the germline ends. Per germline, CDR1 LGHDT and CDR2 YNNKEL (reference sequence). The CDR3 totals 13 residues. The CDR3 is CASSQARGQPQHF. CDR3 DNA sequence: TGTGCCAGCAGCCAAGCGCGGGGCCAGCCCCAGCATTTT.

The chain links TRBV7-9 to TRBJ2-5; weak D call: TRBD2 (6 bases). V lost 2 bases and J lost 2, with 12 bases in between. The CDR3 covers 15 residues. Germline V gives CDR1 SEHNR, CDR2 FQNEAQ (reference sequence). Written as DNA, the CDR3 is TGTGCCAGCAGCTTATCTCTGGGGGGACAAGAGACCCAGTACTTC. Its translation: CASSLSLGGQETQYF.

The chain employs TRBV15 and TRBJ1-6; no reliable D call. Germline V lookup: CDR1 LNHNV, CDR2 YYDKDF (reference sequence). This CDR3 contains 16 residues. The V gene lost 0 bases and the J gene lost 6 bases, with 12 bases spanning the gap. DNA for the CDR3: TGTGCCACCAGCAGAGACCCCAATCCCGGTAATTCACCCCTCCACTTT. Translating gives CATSRDPNPGNSPLHF.

This chain links TRBV18 with TRBJ2-7, with 15 positions matching TRBD2. Unmatched junction bases numbered 8, after V lost 6 bases and J lost 2 bases. In germline, CDR1 is KGHSH, CDR2 LQKENI. The CDR3 is made up of 17 amino acids. In nucleotides, the CDR3 is TGTGCCAGCTCCCCGGGACTAGCGGGGGGCTACCCCTACGAGCAGTACTTC. This encodes CASSPGLAGGYPYEQYF.

This chain connects TRBV9 to TRBJ2-1, with D possibly being TRBD2 (5 bases). CDR3 length: 19 residues. With 0 bases removed from V and 8 bases from J, the gap between germline ends came to 27 bases. Looked up from germline, CDR1 is SGDLS and CDR2 is YYNGEE. CDR3 sequence (DNA): TGTGCCAGCAGCGTAGGTAGGGCAGCGCGACGAGGGCTAGACGATGAGCAGTTCTTC. It codes for CASSVGRAARRGLDDEQFF.

The chain uses TRBV6-5 and TRBJ2-7, with 9 bases identical to TRBD1. Germline V gives CDR1 MNHEY, CDR2 SVGAGI. The CDR3 has 15 amino acids. The V segment lost 6 bases and the J segment 0 bases; nucleotides outside the gene matches: 6. The CDR3 sequence: CASRETGGLSYEQYF. In DNA, the CDR3 is TGTGCCAGCAGGGAGACAGGGGGGCTCTCCTACGAGCAGTACTTC.

The chain employs TRBV5-1 and TRBJ2-1; 12 bases fit TRBD2. With V trimmed by 3 bases and J by 5 bases, 3 bases remained unmatched. This CDR3 comprises 15 residues. Germline V gives CDR1 SGHRS, CDR2 YFSETQ. The CDR3 nucleotides are TGCGCCAGCAGCTCCCTAGCGGGGGGGGACAATGAGCAGTTCTTC. Its protein is CASSSLAGGDNEQFF.

This clone was counted between two and nine times. The chain uses TRBV5-1 and TRBJ2-3; TRBD2 matches 9 bases. The J segment lost 6 bases and the V segment lost 7 bases, leaving 12 bases of the junction unmatched. The CDR3 has 15 residues. Germline V CDR1 and CDR2: SGHRS, YFSETQ. In DNA form, the CDR3 reads TGCGCCAGCTCCTGGCGGGGGGGCCTGGATGATACGCAGTATTTT. Amino acid sequence: CASSWRGGLDDTQYF.

This chain joins TRBV9 and TRBJ2-7; D perhaps matches TRBD1 (7 bases). The CDR3 contains 14 residues. V lost 3 bases and J lost 2, with 12 bases in between. Germline V gives CDR1 SGDLS, CDR2 YYNGEE. The CDR3 region is CASSAGGTAYEQYF. CDR3 DNA: TGTGCCAGCAGCGCTGGGGGGACAGCCTACGAGCAGTACTTC.

This clone has just a few counts. The CDR3 sequence is CASSIRGPGSNYGYTF. The DNA of the CDR3 is TGTGCCAGCAGCATTAGGGGCCCAGGGTCTAACTATGGCTACACCTTC. The chain recombines TRBV7-8 with TRBJ1-2; possible D gene TRBD1, 5 bases. In germline, CDR1 is SGHVS, CDR2 FQNEAQ. With 5 bases removed from V and 0 bases from J, the gap between germline ends came to 16 bases. The length of the CDR3 is 16 residues.